These 17 T cell receptor beta chains were sequenced from one sample in a study of shared clonotypes between healthy human individuals (dated by TCRdb to 2020 to 2022). The library came from the immunoSEQ multiplex PCR assay. Drawn from immuneACCESS, this table holds only the in-frame rearrangements with V and J called that TCRdb kept. Clones are partly lost; checked studies trace under half to an unresolved V gene and leave the rest unexplained. For this sample there are hundreds of thousands of clones; more than 95% appear just once. Less than 0.065% of the sample is in the top ten clones. Input material: naive CD4+ T cells sorted from blood. Explained via the paper, the cell subset or site label denotes: CD45RA+ positively selected. The origin of the receptors is a woman between 25 and 40 years old in good health.

The V and J genes are TRBV7-6 and TRBJ2-7; no clear D. Germline CDR1 is SGHVS and CDR2 is FNYEAQ. The germline V and J ends were trimmed by 0 bases and 3 bases, with 12 bases remaining between them. The CDR3 totals 15 residues. CDR3 nucleotides: TGTGCCAGCAGCTTAGCGACGACTTCCTACTACGAGCAGTACTTC. As protein: CASSLATTSYYEQYF.

The rearrangement uses TRBV2 and TRBJ1-4; D gene ambiguous. The CDR3 contains 15 residues. Germline CDR1 reads SNHLY; CDR2 reads FYNNEI. V gave up 4 bases and J gave up 0 bases, with 9 bases separating them. This chain's CDR3 is CASSGSGATNEKLFF. CDR3 DNA sequence: TGTGCCAGCAGTGGAAGTGGGGCAACTAATGAAAAACTGTTTTTT.

J is TRBJ2-2 and V is TRBV19, with unresolved D. V was cut by 6 bases and J by 0 bases, with 8 bases left in between. The germline gives CDR1 LNHDA, CDR2 SQIVND (reference sequence). The CDR3 has 14 amino acids. This CDR3 is CASRFSSNTGELFF. The CDR3 coding sequence is TGTGCCAGTAGGTTTAGTTCGAACACCGGGGAGCTGTTTTTT.

The rearrangement links TRBV2 to TRBJ1-5, with D maybe TRBD1 (5 bases). CDR3 length: 18 amino acids. Germline CDR1 and CDR2: SNHLY and FYNNEI. V lost 0 bases and J 5 bases, leaving 20 bases between the germline ends. The CDR3 region has the DNA TGTGCCAGCAGTGAAGCGCCACGAAAGGGGCTTGTATATCAGCCCCAGCATTTT. Its protein is CASSEAPRKGLVYQPQHF.

J is TRBJ2-6 and V is TRBV6-6; weak D call: TRBD2 (6 bases). Trimming left V 7 bases short and J 2 bases short, with 12 bases between. The CDR3 extends over 15 amino acids. Germline V CDR1 and CDR2: MNHNY, SVGAGI (reference sequence). CDR3 coding DNA: TGTGCCAGCACCAAGACGGGGGCTGGGGCCAACGTCCTGACTTTC. The encoded protein is CASTKTGAGANVLTF.

CDR3 amino acids: CASRLAGPDTQYF. CDR3 nucleotide sequence: TGTGCCAGTCGACTAGCTGGCCCAGATACGCAGTATTTT. V is TRBV19 and J is TRBJ2-3; 7 bases are a match to TRBD2. The CDR3 spans 13 residues. Trimming took 8 bases from V and 4 from J; bases not matched to a gene: 6. Germline-derived CDR1 and CDR2 are LNHDA and SQIVND (reference sequence).

V usage is TRBV29-1 and J usage is TRBJ2-5; tentatively, D is TRBD2 (5 bases). V lost 0 bases and J 0 bases, leaving 23 bases between the germline ends. The CDR3 is 19 amino acids. Germline V gene data show CDR1 as SQVTM and CDR2 as ANQGSEA. In nucleotides, the CDR3 is TGCAGCGTTGAAGATTCGTACCTGGGGATGAGGGCGGACCAAGAGACCCAGTACTTC. It yields the protein CSVEDSYLGMRADQETQYF.

J is TRBJ1-5 and V is TRBV11-2; TRBD1 agrees at 9 bases. CDR1 SGHAT and CDR2 FQNNGV come from the germline V gene. This CDR3 is 16 amino acids long. The ends lost 5 bases at V and 1 base at J; junction bases unmatched: 6. In nucleotides, the CDR3 is TGTGCCAGCAGCCCCTGGACAGGGGCCAGCAATCAGCCCCAGCATTTT. It specifies CASSPWTGASNQPQHF.

The chain carries TRBV28 and TRBJ2-2; no firm D call. Germline V CDR1 and CDR2: MDHEN, SYDVKM. This CDR3 spans 14 amino acids. V lost 6 bases and J 2 bases, leaving 10 bases between the germline ends. The CDR3 is CASSWGSNTGELFF. CDR3 bases: TGTGCCAGCAGCTGGGGAAGCAACACCGGGGAGCTGTTTTTT.

The chain joins TRBV19 to TRBJ1-1, with D maybe TRBD1 (6 bases). Germline V gene lookup returns CDR1 LNHDA and CDR2 SQIVND (reference sequence). CDR3 length: 13 residues. Trimming removed 3 bases from V and 8 bases from J, with 13 bases in between. The CDR3 nucleotides are TGTGCCAGTAGTATTTCGCAGGGGACAGAAGCTTTCTTT. This codes for CASSISQGTEAFF.

This clone was seen just once. This chain links TRBV2 with TRBJ2-1; 8 positions match TRBD2. This CDR3 region has 16 residues. The germline V gene encodes CDR1 SNHLY and CDR2 FYNNEI. The V and J ends lost 6 bases and 6 bases, in that order; junction bases with no gene match: 13. For the CDR3, the DNA is TGTGCCAGCAGAGCAGAGACTAGCGCCGCGGGCAATGAGCAGTTCTTC. Translation gives CASRAETSAAGNEQFF.

This chain links TRBV19 with TRBJ1-2, with TRBD1 as a possible D gene (5 bases). Looked up from germline, CDR1 is LNHDA and CDR2 is SQIVND (reference sequence). CDR3 size: 14 residues. V lost 5 bases, J lost 2 bases, and 12 bases lay in between. The CDR3 sequence is CASSVPTENYGYTF. The CDR3 nucleotides are TGTGCCAGTAGTGTACCGACAGAGAACTATGGCTACACCTTC.

The chain combines TRBV28 with TRBJ2-7; TRBD2 is a possible D gene (5 bases). This CDR3 is 12 amino acids long. Germline lookup yields CDR1 MDHEN and CDR2 SYDVKM. The V gene lost 10 bases and the J gene lost 7 bases, with 17 bases spanning the gap. CDR3: CATLPGGGEQYF. CDR3 sequence (DNA): TGTGCCACCTTGCCGGGCGGAGGAGAGCAGTACTTC.

The chain has TRBV4-1 and TRBJ2-5; D remains ambiguous. The J call may be in error: the DNA end matches TRBJ2-7 better. Germline V gene data show CDR1 as MGHRA and CDR2 as YSYEKL. The CDR3 covers 15 residues. CDR3 coding DNA: TGCGCCAGCAGCCAGCTTACACACTTAAGGCGCGAGCAGTACTTC. This translates into CASSQLTHLRREQYF.

The genes are TRBV28 and TRBJ2-3; 7 bases are shared with TRBD1. The germline V gene has CDR1 MDHEN and CDR2 SYDVKM. V trimming: 0 bases; J trimming: 2 bases; junction bases outside the gene matches: 5. The CDR3 has 16 residues. In DNA, the CDR3 is TGTGCCAGCAGTTTATGGGGGACAGCCGACACAGATACGCAGTATTTT. Its translation is CASSLWGTADTDTQYF.

This rearrangement joins TRBV6-1 to TRBJ2-7; D possibly corresponds to TRBD2 (6 bases). Germline V CDR1 and CDR2: MNHNS, SASEGT. Trimming removed 8 bases at V and 5 bases at J, with 19 bases between. The CDR3 covers 14 residues. In nucleotides, the CDR3 is TGTGCCAGCCGTCCTTCGGGAGCGCAACACGAGCAGTACTTC. Encoded protein: CASRPSGAQHEQYF.

The chain carries TRBV7-3 and TRBJ2-2, with 8 bases matching TRBD2. Germline CDR1 and CDR2: SGHTA and FQGTGA. The CDR3 is 17 amino acids. V lost 0 bases, J lost 5 bases, and 8 bases stayed unmatched. The CDR3 sequence: CASSLTASGRITGELFF. Here the CDR3 DNA reads TGTGCCAGCAGCTTAACGGCTAGCGGGCGTATTACCGGGGAGCTGTTTTTT.